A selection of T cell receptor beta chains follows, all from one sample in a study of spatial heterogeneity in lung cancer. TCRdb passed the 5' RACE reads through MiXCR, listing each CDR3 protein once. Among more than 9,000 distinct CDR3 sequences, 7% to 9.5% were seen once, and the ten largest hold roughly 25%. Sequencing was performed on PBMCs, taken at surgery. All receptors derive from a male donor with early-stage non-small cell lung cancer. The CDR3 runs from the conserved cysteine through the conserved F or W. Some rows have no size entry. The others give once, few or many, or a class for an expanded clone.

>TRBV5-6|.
CASSRRAGSWFF
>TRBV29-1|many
CSVLAGGNTGELFF
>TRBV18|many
CASSQRQSGELFF
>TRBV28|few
CASSGSRDQDTQYF
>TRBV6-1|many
CASRRTGQNTEAFF
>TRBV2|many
CASRDTGGLSYEQYF
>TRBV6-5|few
CASSSRGAYGYTF
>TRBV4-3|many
CASSHLTCGGGACEQFF
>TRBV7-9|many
CASSPPAGQGSYGYTF
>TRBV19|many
CASSFRQGNRYGYTF
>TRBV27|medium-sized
CASSFYSNQPQHF
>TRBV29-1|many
CSGGHSDTQYF
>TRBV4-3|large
CASSPLDKRWTEAFF
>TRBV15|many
CATSRGTSPQPNYGYTF
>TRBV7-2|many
CASSLAGGPYEQYF
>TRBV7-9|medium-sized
CASSSPLASGSPEQYF
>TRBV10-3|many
CAISEVSSYEQYF
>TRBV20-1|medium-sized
CSALNPPDNEQFF
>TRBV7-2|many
CASSLGGRDDAEAFF
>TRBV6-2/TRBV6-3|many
CASSYSPGTGELFF
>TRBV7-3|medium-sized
CASSLLPNQPQHF
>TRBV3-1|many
CASSQGPVDTQYF
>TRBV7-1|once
CASSSTIAGGHNEQFF
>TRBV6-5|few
CASSSHAQGTEAFF
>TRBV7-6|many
CASSLAPETGGTSPLHF
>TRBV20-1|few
CSARPPGHEDTQYF
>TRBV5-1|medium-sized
CASSARRAETQYF
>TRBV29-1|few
CSVESVGEQFF
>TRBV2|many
CASSDRRGLTDTQYF
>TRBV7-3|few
CASSLDRATGELFF
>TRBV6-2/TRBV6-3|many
CASTGVAGRSYEQYF
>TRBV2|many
CASSEQRGEQYF
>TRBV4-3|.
CASSQDEWGEQYF
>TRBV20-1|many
CSARDREDPTDTQYF
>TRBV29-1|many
CSAAGQTYEQYF
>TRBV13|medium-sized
CASSHPGSSYNEQFF
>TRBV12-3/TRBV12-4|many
CASSFWGGSYNEQFF
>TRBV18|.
CASSPVSGYTEAFF
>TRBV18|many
CASSPSTGTAEQFF
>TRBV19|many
CASLGSGGLGTEAFF
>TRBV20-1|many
CSAEDADSTDTQYF
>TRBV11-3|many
CASSLAQGNEQYF
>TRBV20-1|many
CSAFRGRFEKLFF